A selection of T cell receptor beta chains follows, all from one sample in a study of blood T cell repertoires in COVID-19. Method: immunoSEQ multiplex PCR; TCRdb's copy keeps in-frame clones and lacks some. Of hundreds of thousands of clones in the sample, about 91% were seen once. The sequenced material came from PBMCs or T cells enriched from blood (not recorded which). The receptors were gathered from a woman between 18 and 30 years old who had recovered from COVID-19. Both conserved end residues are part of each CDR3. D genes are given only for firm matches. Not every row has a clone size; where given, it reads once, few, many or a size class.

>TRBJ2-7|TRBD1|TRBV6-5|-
TGTGCCAGCAGTTACTCGGACAGGACGATATACGAGCAGTACTTC
CASSYSDRTIYEQYF
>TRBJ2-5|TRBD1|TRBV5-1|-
TGCGCCAGCAGCCTAGGGACAGGGAGAGAGACCCAGTACTTC
CASSLGTGRETQYF
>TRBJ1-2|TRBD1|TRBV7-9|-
TGTGCCAGCAGCTTCGACAGGGGGGCCAACTATGGCTACACCTTC
CASSFDRGANYGYTF
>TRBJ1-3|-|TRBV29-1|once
TGCAGCGCTGACCAAGGCGGGGGAACTGGAAACACCATATATTTT
CSADQGGGTGNTIYF
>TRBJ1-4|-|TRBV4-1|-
TGCGCCAGCAGCATCGGAGGGTTTGAAAAACTGTTTTTT
CASSIGGFEKLFF
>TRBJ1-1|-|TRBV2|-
TGTGCCAGTAGACAGGAGATTGAAGCTTTCTTT
CASRQEIEAFF
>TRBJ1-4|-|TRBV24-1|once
TGTGCCACCAGTGTCCCGTGGGGGGGTATCTGGGAAAAACTGTTTTTT
CATSVPWGGIWEKLFF
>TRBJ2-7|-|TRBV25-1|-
TGTGCCAGCAGTGGGCGCCCGGGACTTTCATACGAGCAGTACTTC
CASSGRPGLSYEQYF
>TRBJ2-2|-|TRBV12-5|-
TGTGCTAGTGGGAAGCTAGACACCGGGGAGCTGTTTTTT
CASGKLDTGELFF
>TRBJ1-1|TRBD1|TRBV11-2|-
TGTGCCAGCAGCTTTTCAGGCGGGACAGTTCACACTGAAGCTTTCTTT
CASSFSGGTVHTEAFF
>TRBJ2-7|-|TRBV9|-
TGTGCCAGCAGCGTCGGACAGAGTCCCTACGAGCAGTACTTC
CASSVGQSPYEQYF
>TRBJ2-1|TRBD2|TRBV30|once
TGTGCCTGGAGTGCGGGGGGGTCCTACAATGAGCAGTTCTTC
CAWSAGGSYNEQFF
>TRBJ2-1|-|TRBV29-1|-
TGCAGCGTGCTGATCCTTGGTAGCGGCTCCTACAATGAGCAGTTCTTC
CSVLILGSGSYNEQFF
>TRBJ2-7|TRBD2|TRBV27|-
TGTGCCAGCAGTTCGGCCGGGACTAGCGGGGCCTACGAGCAGTACTTC
CASSSAGTSGAYEQYF
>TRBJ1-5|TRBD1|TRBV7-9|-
TGTGCCAGCAGCCGACAGGGTTCCCGGACTCATTTT
CASSRQGSRTHF
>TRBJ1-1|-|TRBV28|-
TGTGCCAGCACTTCGCCAGGGGCCACTGAAGCTTTCTTT
CASTSPGATEAFF
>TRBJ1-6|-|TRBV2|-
TGTGCCAGCAGTGGCGGCTCCTCCTATAATTCACCCCTCCACTTT
CASSGGSSYNSPLHF
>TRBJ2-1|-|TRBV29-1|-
TGCAGCCCTCTTGGGGGGTCCGAGTACAATGAGCAGTTCTTC
CSPLGGSEYNEQFF
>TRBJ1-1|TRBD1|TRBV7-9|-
TGTGCCACACTATCCCGGGACAGCAGGATGAACACTGAAGCTTTCTTT
CATLSRDSRMNTEAFF
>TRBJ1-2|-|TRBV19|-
TGTGCCAGTAGTTGGACCGGGACAAACCCCCGGGGCTATGGCTACACCTTC
CASSWTGTNPRGYGYTF
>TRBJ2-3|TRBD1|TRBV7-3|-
TGTGCCAGCAGCTTACTCGGGACAGGGAGGGCCGATACGCAGTATTTT
CASSLLGTGRADTQYF
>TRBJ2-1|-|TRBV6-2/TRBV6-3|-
TGTGCCAGCAGTTACTCAATCGGGGTAGCCTACAATGAGCAGTTCTTC
CASSYSIGVAYNEQFF
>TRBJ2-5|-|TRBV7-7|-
TGTGCCAGCAGCTTACAGACACGTCCGACCAGGTACTTC
CASSLQTRPTRYF
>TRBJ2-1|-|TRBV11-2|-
TGTGCCAGCAGCCCCTGGACAGCAGCGGTTCCCTACAATGAGCAGTTCTTC
CASSPWTAAVPYNEQFF
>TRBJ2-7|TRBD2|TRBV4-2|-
TGTGCCAGCAGCCAAGATAGGACTAGCGGGGACTACGAGCAGTACTTC
CASSQDRTSGDYEQYF
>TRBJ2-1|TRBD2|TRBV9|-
TGTGCCAGCAGCGTAGATAGACTGGGCGGACTAGCGGGAGGGGGCAATGAGCAGTTCTTC
CASSVDRLGGLAGGGNEQFF
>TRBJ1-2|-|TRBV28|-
TGTGCCAGCAGGCCCCCCACAGGGACGGGCTACACCTTC
CASRPPTGTGYTF
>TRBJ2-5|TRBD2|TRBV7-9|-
TGTGCCAGCAGCGCTAGCGGGGCGGAGACCCAGTACTTC
CASSASGAETQYF
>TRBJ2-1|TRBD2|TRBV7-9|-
TGTGCCAGCAGCTTAGTGACTAGCGGTCTATACAATGAGCAGTTCTTC
CASSLVTSGLYNEQFF
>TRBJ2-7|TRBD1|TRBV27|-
TGTGCCAGCAGTTTCGGACAGGGGGACTACGAGCAGTACTTC
CASSFGQGDYEQYF
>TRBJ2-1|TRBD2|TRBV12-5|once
TGTGCTAGTGGTTTGGGACTAGCGGGAGTTGCCAATGAGCAGTTCTTC
CASGLGLAGVANEQFF
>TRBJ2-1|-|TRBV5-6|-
TGTGCCAGCAGCGGCGGACTAAGCTCCTACAATGAGCAGTTCTTC
CASSGGLSSYNEQFF
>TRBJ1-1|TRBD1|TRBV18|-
TGTGCCAGCTCACCCCAGGGGGCCCGCACTGAAGCTTTCTTT
CASSPQGARTEAFF
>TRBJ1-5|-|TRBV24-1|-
TGTGCCACCAGTGCGACAAGCAATCAGCCCCAGCATTTT
CATSATSNQPQHF
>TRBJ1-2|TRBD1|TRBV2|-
TGTGCCAGCAGTGACGTGGGACAGGGAGCTTTCTATGGCTACACCTTC
CASSDVGQGAFYGYTF
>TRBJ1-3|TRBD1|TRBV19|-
TGTGCCAGTAGTGCGGACAGGGGGCATGGAAACACCATATATTTT
CASSADRGHGNTIYF
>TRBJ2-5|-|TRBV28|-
TGTGCCAGCAGTGCGTGGGGCGGCAACCAAGAGACCCAGTACTTC
CASSAWGGNQETQYF
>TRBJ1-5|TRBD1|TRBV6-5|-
TGTGCCAGCAGCAAGAACAGGGGGCAGGCTCAGCCCCAGCATTTT
CASSKNRGQAQPQHF
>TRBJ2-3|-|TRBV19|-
TGTGCCAGTAGCCCATTTCAAACAGATACGCAGTATTTT
CASSPFQTDTQYF
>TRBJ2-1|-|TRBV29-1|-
TGCAGCGTTGAAGATGATGACAGGATCTCCTACAATGAGCAGTTCTTC
CSVEDDDRISYNEQFF
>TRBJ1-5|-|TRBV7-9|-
TGTGCCAGCAGGGCCCCAGGGGGCAATCAGCCCCAGCATTTT
CASRAPGGNQPQHF
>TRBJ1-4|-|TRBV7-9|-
TGTGCCAGCAGCGCTACCGGGGGGAATGAAAAACTGTTTTTT
CASSATGGNEKLFF
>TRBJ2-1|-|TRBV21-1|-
TGTGCCAGCAGCACAAGCGAAGGTCGTCACAATGAGCAGTTCTTC
CASSTSEGRHNEQFF
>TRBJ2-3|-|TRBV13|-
TGTGCCAGCAGCTTAAGGGGGACACGCTTGCAGTATTTT
CASSLRGTRLQYF
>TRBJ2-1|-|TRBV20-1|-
TGCAGTGCTAGTTGGATAGCGTACGAAAGAGACAATGAGCAGTTCTTC
CSASWIAYERDNEQFF
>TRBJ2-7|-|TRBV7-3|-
TGTGCCAGCAGCTTCGACGGCAGGGACGAGCAGTACTTC
CASSFDGRDEQYF
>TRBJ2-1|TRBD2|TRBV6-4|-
TGTGCCAGCAGCGCTACTAGCGGGGGGGCCAATGAGCAGTTCTTC
CASSATSGGANEQFF
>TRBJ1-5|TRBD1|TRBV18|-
TGTGCCAGCTCACGTCGACAGGGGGCCGCGCAGCCCCAGCATTTT
CASSRRQGAAQPQHF
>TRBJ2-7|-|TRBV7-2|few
TGTGCCAGCAGCTCTCGGAGCAGGGGCTACGAGCAGTACTTC
CASSSRSRGYEQYF
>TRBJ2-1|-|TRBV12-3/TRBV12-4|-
TGTGCCAGCAGCCTACGCAATGAGCAGTTCTTC
CASSLRNEQFF
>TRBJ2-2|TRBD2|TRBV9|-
TGTGCCAGCAGCACGACGACTAGCAGCACCGGGGAGCTGTTTTTT
CASSTTTSSTGELFF
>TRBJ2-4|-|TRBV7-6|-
TGTGCCAGCAGCTCCCTCGGACAACCGTTAGCCAAAAACATTCAGTACTTC
CASSSLGQPLAKNIQYF
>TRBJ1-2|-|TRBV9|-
TGTGCCAGCAGCCTCACAGGGTCCCCCTTGACCTATGGCTACACCTTC
CASSLTGSPLTYGYTF
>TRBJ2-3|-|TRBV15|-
TGTGCCACCAGCAGAAGTCGGGTCGTAATCACAGATACGCAGTATTTT
CATSRSRVVITDTQYF
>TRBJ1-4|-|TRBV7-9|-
TGTGCCAGCAGCGCCTCGGGAGAGGATGAAAAACTGTTTTTT
CASSASGEDEKLFF